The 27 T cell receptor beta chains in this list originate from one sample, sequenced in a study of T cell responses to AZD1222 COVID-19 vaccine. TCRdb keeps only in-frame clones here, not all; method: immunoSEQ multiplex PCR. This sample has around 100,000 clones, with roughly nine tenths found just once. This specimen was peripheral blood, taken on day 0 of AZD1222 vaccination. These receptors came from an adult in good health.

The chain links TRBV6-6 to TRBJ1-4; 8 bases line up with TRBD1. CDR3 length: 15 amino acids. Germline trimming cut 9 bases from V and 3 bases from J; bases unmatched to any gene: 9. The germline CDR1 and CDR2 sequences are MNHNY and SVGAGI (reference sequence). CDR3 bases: TGTGCCAGTCTGGACAGGGAAAAGGCTAATGAAAAACTGTTTTTT. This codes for CASLDREKANEKLFF.

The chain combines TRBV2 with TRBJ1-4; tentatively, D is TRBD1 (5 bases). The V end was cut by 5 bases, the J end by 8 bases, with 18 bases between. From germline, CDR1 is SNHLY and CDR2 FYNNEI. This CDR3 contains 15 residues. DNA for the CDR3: TGTGCCAGCAGTCGTTCTACAGGATGGTGGGAAAAACTGTTTTTT. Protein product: CASSRSTGWWEKLFF.

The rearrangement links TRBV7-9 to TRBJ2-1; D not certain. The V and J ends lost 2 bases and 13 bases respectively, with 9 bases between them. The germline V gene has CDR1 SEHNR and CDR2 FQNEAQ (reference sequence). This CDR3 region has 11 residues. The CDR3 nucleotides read TGTGCCAGCAGCTTATTGGGCATCCAGTTCTTC. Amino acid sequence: CASSLLGIQFF.

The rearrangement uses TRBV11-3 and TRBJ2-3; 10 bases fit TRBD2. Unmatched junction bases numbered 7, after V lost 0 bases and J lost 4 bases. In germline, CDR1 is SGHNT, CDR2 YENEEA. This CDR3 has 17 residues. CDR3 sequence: CASSLDGQAGGSDTQYF. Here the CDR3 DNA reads TGTGCCAGCAGCTTAGATGGCCAAGCGGGAGGGTCAGATACGCAGTATTTT.

The CDR3 protein is CASSQAIVVEQYF. CDR3 coding DNA: TGTGCCAGCAGCCAAGCTATAGTGGTCGAGCAGTACTTC. The chain combines TRBV3-1 (or the pseudogene TRBV3-2) with TRBJ2-7; D is ambiguous. Germline CDR1 and CDR2: LGHDT and YNNKEL (reference sequence). Trimming cost V 1 base and J 6 bases, with 10 bases left between them. There are 13 residues in the CDR3.

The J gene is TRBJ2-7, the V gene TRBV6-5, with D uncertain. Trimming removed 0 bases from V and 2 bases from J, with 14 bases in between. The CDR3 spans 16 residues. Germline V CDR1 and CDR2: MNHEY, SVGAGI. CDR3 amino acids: CASSYSSSLFTYEQYF. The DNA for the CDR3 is TGTGCCAGCAGTTACTCGAGCTCCCTTTTCACCTACGAGCAGTACTTC.

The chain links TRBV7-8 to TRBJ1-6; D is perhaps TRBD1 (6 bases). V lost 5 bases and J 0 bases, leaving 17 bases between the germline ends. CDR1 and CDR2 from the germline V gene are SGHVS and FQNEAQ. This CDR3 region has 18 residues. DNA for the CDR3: TGTGCCAGCAGCCTCCAGTCCTCAGGGGTCTCCTATAATTCACCCCTCCACTTT. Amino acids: CASSLQSSGVSYNSPLHF.

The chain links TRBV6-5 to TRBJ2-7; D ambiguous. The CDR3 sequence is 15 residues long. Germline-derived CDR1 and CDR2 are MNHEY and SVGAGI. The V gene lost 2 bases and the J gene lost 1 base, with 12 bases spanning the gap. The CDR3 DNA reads TGTGCCAGCAGTTACAAGGGCACAGATTCCTACGAGCAGTACTTC. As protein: CASSYKGTDSYEQYF.

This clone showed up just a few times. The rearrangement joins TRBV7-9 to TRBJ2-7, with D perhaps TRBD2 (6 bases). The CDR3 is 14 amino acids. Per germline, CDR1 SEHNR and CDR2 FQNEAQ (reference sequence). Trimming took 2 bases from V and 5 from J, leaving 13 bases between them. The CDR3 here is CASSLNRESDEQYF. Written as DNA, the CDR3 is TGTGCCAGCAGCTTAAACCGGGAGTCTGACGAGCAGTACTTC.

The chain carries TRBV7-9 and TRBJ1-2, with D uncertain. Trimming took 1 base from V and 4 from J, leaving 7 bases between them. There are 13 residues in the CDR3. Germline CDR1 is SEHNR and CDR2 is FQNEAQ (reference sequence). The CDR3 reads CASSLELFYGYTF. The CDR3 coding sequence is TGTGCCAGCAGCTTAGAGCTATTCTATGGCTACACCTTC.

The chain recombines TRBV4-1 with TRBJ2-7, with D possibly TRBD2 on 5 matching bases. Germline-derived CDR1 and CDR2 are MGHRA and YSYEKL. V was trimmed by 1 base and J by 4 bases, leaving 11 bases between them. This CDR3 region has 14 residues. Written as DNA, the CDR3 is TGCGCCAGCAGCCAAGCCGCCACTAGATACGAGCAGTACTTC. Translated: CASSQAATRYEQYF.

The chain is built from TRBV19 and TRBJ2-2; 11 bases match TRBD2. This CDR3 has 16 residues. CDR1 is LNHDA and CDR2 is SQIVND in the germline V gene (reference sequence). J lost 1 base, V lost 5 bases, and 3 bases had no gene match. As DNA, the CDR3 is TGTGCCAGTAGTGTCGGGACTAGCGGGAACACCGGGGAGCTGTTTTTT. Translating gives CASSVGTSGNTGELFF.

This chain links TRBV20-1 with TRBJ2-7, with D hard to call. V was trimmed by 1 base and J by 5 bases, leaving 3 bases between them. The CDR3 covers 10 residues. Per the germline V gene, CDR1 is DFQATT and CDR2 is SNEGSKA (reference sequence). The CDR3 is CSARADEQYF. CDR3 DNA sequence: TGCAGTGCTAGAGCAGACGAGCAGTACTTC.

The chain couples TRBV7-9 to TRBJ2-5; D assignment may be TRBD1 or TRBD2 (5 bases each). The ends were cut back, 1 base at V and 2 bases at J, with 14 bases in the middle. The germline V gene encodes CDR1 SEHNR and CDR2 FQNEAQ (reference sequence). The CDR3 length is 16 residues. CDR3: CASSLGGLLPQETQYF. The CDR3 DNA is TGTGCCAGCAGCTTAGGGGGGTTGCTGCCTCAAGAGACCCAGTACTTC.

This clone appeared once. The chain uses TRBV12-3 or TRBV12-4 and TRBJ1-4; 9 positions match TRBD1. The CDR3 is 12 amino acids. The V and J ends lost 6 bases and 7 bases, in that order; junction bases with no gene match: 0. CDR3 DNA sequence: TGTGCCAGCAGGGGACAGGGTGAAAAACTGTTTTTT. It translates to CASRGQGEKLFF.

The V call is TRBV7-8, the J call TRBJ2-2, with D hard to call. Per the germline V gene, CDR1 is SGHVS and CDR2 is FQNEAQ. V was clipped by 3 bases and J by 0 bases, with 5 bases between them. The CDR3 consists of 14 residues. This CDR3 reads CASSFASNTGELFF. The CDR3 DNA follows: TGTGCCAGCAGCTTTGCCTCGAACACCGGGGAGCTGTTTTTT.

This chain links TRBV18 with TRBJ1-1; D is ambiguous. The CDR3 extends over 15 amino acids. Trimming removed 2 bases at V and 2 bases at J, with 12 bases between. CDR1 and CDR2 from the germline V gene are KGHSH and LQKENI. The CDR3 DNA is TGTGCCAGCTCACCAAGCTCGAGACAAAACACTGAAGCTTTCTTT. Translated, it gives CASSPSSRQNTEAFF.

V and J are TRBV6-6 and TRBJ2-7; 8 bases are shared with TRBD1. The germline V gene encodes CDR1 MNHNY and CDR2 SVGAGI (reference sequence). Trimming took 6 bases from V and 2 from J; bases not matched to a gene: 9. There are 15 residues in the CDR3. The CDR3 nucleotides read TGTGCCAGCAGACCGACAGGGGATGCCCCCTACGAGCAGTACTTC. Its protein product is CASRPTGDAPYEQYF.

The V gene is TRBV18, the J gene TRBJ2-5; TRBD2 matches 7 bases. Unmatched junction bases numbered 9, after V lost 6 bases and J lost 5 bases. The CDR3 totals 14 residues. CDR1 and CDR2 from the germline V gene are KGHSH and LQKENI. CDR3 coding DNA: TGTGCCAGCTCCCCCGGCGGGGGAGGGGAGACCCAGTACTTC. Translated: CASSPGGGGETQYF.

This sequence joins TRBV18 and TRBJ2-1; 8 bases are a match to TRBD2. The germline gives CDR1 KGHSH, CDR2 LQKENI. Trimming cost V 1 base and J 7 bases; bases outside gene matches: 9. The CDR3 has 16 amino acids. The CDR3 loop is CASSPQKREYRNEQFF. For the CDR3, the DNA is TGTGCCAGCTCACCACAAAAGCGGGAGTATCGTAATGAGCAGTTCTTC.

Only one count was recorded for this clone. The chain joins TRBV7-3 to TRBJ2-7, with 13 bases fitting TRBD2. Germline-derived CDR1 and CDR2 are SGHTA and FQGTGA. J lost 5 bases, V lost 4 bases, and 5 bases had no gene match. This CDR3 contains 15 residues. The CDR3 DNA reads TGTGCCAGCAGCTCCTCCGGACTAGCGGGAGACGAGCAGTACTTC. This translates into CASSSSGLAGDEQYF.

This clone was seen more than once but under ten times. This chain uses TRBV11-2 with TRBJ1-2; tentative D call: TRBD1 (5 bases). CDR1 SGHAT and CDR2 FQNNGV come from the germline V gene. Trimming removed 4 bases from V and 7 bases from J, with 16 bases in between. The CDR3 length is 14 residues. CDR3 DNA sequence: TGTGCCAGCAGCTCAAGACTCACAGGCCCTGGCTACACCTTC. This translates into CASSSRLTGPGYTF.

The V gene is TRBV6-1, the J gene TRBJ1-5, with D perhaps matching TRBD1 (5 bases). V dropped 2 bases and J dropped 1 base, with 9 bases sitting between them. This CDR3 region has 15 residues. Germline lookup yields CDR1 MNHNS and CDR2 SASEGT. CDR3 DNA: TGTGCCAGCAGTGAATGGGGGGGAAGCAATCAGCCCCAGCATTTT. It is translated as CASSEWGGSNQPQHF.

The CDR3 reads CASSLPGQGRETQYF. Here the CDR3 DNA reads TGTGCCAGCAGCCTCCCGGGACAGGGAAGAGAGACCCAGTACTTC. The J gene is TRBJ2-5, the V gene TRBV5-4; 9 bases agree with TRBD1. The germline gives CDR1 SGHNT, CDR2 YYREEE (reference sequence). The trim removed 4 bases at V and 4 bases at J, leaving 8 bases unmatched. This CDR3 spans 15 amino acids.

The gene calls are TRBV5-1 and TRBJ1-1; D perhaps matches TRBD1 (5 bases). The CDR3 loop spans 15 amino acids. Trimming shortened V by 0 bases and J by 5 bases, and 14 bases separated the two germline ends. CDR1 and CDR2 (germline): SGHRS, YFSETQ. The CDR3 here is CASSLVVGWGTEAFF. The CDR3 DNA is TGCGCCAGCAGCTTGGTGGTAGGGTGGGGGACTGAAGCTTTCTTT. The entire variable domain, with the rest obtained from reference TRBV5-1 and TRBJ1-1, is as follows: KAGVTQTPRYLIKTRGQQVTLSCSPISGHRSVSWYQQTPGQGLQFLFEYFSETQRNKGNFPGRFSGRQFSNSRSEMNVSTLELGDSALYLCASSLVVGWGTEAFFGQGTRLTVV.

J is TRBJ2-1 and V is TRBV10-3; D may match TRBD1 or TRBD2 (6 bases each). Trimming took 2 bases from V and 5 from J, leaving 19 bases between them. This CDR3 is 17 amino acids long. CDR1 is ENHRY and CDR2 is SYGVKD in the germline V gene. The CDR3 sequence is CAISEGQRVAGNNEQFF. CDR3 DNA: TGTGCCATCAGTGAGGGACAGCGGGTCGCCGGGAACAATGAGCAGTTCTTC.

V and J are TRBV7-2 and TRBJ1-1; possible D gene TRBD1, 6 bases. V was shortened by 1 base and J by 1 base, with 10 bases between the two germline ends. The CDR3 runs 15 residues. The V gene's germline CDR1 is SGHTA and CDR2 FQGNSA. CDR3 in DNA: TGTGCCAGCAGCTTAGTTCCAGGGGCGAACACTGAAGCTTTCTTT. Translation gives CASSLVPGANTEAFF.